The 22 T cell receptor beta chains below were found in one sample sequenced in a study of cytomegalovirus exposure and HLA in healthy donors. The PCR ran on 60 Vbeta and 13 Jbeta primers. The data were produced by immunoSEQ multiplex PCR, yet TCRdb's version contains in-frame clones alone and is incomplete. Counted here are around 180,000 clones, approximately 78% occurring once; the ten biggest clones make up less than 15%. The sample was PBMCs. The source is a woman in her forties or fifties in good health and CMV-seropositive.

Written as DNA, the CDR3 is TGTGCCAGCACTGGGACTAGCCCCAGTGGCGAGCAGTACTTC. It is translated as CASTGTSPSGEQYF. This sequence joins TRBV6-1 and TRBJ2-5; TRBD2 aligns across 9 bases. The J call is uncertain, as TRBJ2-7 better fits the DNA end. Germline-derived CDR1 and CDR2 are MNHNS and SASEGT. The CDR3 length is 14 residues.

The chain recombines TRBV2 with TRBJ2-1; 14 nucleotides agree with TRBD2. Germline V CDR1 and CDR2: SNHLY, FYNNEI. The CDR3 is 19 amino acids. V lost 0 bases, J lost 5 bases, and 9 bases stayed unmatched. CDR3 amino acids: CASSEALLTSGGAHNEQFF. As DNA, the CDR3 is TGTGCCAGCAGTGAAGCGCTGTTGACTAGCGGGGGGGCCCACAATGAGCAGTTCTTC.

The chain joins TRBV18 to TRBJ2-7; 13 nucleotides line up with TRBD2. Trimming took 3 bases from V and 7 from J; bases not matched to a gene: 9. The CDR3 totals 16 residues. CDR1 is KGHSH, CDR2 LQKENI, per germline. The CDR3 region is CASSPPLAGGPREQYF. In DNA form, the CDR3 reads TGTGCCAGCTCACCGCCACTAGCGGGGGGGCCGAGGGAGCAGTACTTC.

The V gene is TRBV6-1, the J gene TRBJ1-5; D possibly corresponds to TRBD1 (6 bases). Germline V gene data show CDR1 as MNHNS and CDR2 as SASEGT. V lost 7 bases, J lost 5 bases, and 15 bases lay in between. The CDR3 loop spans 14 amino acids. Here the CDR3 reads CASNTEGGHQPQHF. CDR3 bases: TGTGCCAGCAACACCGAAGGGGGTCATCAGCCCCAGCATTTT.

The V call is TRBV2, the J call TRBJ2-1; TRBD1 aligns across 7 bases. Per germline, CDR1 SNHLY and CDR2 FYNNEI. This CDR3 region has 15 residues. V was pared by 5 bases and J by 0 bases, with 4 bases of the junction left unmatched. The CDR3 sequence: CASSKDRSSYNEQFF. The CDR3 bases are TGTGCCAGCAGTAAGGACAGGAGCTCCTACAATGAGCAGTTCTTC. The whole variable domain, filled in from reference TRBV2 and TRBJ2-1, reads EPEVTQTPSHQVTQMGQEVILRCVPISNHLYFYWYRQILGQKVEFLVSFYNNEISEKSEIFDDQFSVERPDGSNFTLKIRSTKLEDSAMYFCASSKDRSSYNEQFFGPGTRLTVL.

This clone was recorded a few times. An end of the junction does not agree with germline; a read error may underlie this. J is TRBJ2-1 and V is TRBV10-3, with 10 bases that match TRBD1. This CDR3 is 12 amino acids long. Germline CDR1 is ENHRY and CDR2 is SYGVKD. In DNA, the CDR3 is TGTGCCATCAGTCCCGGGACAGGGGATAGGATCTTC. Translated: CAISPGTGDRIF.

The CDR3 DNA sequence: TGTGCCAGCAGTGAGAGACAGTTAGGTGGCTACACCTTC. Translating gives CASSERQLGGYTF. J is TRBJ1-2 and V is TRBV6-1; possibly TRBD1 for D (5 bases). The CDR3 contains 13 residues. Deletions cut 3 bases from V and 7 bases from J, with 12 bases between. CDR1 is MNHNS and CDR2 is SASEGT in the germline V gene.

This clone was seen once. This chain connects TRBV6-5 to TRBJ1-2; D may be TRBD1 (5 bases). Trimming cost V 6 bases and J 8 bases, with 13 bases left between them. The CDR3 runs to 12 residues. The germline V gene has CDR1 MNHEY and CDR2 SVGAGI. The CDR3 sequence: CASSRDSGGYTF. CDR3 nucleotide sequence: TGTGCCAGCAGCAGGGACTCCGGCGGCTACACCTTC.

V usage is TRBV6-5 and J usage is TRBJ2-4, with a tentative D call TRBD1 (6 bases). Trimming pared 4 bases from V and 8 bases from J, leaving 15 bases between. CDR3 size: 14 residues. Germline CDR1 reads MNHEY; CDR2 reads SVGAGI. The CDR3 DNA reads TGTGCCAGCAGTTCATCACAGGGATTGGACATTCAGTACTTC. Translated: CASSSSQGLDIQYF.

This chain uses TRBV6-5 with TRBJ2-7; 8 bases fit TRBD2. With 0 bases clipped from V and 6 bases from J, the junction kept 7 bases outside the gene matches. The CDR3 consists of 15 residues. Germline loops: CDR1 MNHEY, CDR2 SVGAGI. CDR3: CASSYSGGVRSEQYF. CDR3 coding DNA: TGTGCCAGCAGTTACTCCGGGGGGGTACGGAGCGAGCAGTACTTC.

CDR3 loop: CASSPYSGNTIYF. The CDR3 DNA sequence: TGTGCCAGCAGTCCCTACTCTGGAAACACCATATATTTT. This rearrangement joins TRBV27 to TRBJ1-3, with D unresolved. The CDR3 runs to 13 residues. Germline V gives CDR1 MNHEY, CDR2 SMNVEV (reference sequence). V lost 5 bases and J 0 bases, leaving 5 bases between the germline ends.

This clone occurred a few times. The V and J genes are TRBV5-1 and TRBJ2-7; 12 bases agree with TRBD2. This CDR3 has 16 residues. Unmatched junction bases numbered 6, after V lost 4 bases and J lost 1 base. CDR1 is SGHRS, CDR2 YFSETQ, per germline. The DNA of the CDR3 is TGCGCCAGCAGCCCTACTAGCGGGGGGTTTTCCTACGAGCAGTACTTC. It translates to CASSPTSGGFSYEQYF. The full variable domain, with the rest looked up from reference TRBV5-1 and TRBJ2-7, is KAGVTQTPRYLIKTRGQQVTLSCSPISGHRSVSWYQQTPGQGLQFLFEYFSETQRNKGNFPGRFSGRQFSNSRSEMNVSTLELGDSALYLCASSPTSGGFSYEQYFGPGTRLTVT.

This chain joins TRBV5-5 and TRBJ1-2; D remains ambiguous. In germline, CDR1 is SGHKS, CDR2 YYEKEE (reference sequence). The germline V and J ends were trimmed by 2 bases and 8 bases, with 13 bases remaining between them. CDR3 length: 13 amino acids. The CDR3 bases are TGTGCCAGCAGCTTTCGGGTTACTTCGGGCTACACCTTC. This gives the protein CASSFRVTSGYTF.

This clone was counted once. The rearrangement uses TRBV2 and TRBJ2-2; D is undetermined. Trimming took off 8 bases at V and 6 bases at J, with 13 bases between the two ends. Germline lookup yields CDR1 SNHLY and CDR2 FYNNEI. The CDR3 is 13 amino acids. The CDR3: CASQIIGAGELFF. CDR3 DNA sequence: TGTGCCAGCCAGATCATAGGAGCCGGGGAGCTGTTTTTT.

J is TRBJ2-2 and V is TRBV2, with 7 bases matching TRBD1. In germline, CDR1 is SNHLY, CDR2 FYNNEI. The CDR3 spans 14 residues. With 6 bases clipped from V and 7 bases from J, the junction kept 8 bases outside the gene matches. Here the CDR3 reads CASRKTQGSGELFF. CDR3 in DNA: TGTGCCAGCAGGAAAACACAGGGGAGCGGGGAGCTGTTTTTT.

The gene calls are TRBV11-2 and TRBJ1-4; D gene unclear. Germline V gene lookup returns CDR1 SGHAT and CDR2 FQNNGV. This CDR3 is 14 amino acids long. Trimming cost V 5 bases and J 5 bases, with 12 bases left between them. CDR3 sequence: CASSKRGLNEKLFF. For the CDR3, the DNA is TGTGCCAGCAGCAAACGGGGTCTAAATGAAAAACTGTTTTTT. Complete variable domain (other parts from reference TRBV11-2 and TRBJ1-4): EAGVAQSPRYKIIEKRQSVAFWCNPISGHATLYWYQQILGQGPKLLIQFQNNGVVDDSQLPKDRFSAERLKGVDSTLKIQPAKLEDSAVYLCASSKRGLNEKLFFGSGTQLSVL.

CDR3 in DNA: TGCGCCAGCAGTCTTTCTAGCGGGCCATACAATGAGCAGTTCTTC. Translation: CASSLSSGPYNEQFF. V gene TRBV10-1 combines with J gene TRBJ2-1, with 8 bases identical to TRBD2. V shed 5 bases and J 4 bases; nucleotides not matched to a gene: 7. The CDR3 contains 15 residues. Germline CDR1 and CDR2: WNHNN and SYGVQD (reference sequence).

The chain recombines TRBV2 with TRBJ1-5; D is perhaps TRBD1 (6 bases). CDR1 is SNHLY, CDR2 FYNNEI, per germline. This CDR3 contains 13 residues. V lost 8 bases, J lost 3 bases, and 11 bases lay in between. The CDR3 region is CASVGQPNQPQHF. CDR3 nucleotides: TGTGCCAGCGTCGGACAGCCCAATCAGCCCCAGCATTTT.

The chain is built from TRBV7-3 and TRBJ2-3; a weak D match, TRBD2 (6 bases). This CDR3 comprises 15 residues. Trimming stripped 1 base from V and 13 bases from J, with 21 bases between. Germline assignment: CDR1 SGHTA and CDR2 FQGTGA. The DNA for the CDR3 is TGTGCCAGCAGCTTAAACCCCATTGGTGCGGGGTCGAAGTATTTT. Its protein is CASSLNPIGAGSKYF.

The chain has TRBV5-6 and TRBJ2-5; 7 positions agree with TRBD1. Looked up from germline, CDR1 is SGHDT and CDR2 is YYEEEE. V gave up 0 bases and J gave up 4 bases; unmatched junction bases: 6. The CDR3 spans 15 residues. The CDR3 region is CASSLVRDSVETQYF. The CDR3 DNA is TGTGCCAGCAGCTTGGTAAGGGACAGTGTAGAGACCCAGTACTTC. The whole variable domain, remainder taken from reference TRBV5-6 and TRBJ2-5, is DAGVTQSPTHLIKTRGQQVTLRCSPKSGHDTVSWYQQALGQGPQFIFQYYEEEERQRGNFPDRFSGHQFPNYSSELNVNALLLGDSALYLCASSLVRDSVETQYFGPGTRLLVL.

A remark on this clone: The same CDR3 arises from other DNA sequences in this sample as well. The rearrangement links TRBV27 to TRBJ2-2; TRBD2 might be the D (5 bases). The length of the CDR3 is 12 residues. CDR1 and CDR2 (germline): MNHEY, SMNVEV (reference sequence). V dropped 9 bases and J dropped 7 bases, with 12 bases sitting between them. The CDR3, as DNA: TGTGCCAGTAGTCCCGCGGGCGGGGAGCTGTTTTTT. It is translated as CASSPAGGELFF.

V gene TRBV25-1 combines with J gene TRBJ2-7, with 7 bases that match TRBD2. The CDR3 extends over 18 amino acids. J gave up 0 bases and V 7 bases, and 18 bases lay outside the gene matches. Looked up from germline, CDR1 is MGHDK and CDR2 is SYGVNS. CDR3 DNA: TGTGCCAGCACCAGTGCGGGGTATGGGGGGGAATCCTCCTACGAGCAGTACTTC. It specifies CASTSAGYGGESSYEQYF.